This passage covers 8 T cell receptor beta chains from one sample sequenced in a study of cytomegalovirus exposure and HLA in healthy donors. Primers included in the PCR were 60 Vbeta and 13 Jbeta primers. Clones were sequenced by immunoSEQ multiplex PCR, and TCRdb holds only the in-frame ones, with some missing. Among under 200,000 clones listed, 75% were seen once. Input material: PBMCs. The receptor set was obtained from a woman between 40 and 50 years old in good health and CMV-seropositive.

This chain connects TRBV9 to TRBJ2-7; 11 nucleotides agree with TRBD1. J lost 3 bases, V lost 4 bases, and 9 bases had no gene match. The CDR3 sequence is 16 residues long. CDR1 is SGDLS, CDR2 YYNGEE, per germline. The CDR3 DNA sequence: TGTGCCAGCAGCTCAGCGGGGGACAGGGGGGACTACGAGCAGTACTTC. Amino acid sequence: CASSSAGDRGDYEQYF.

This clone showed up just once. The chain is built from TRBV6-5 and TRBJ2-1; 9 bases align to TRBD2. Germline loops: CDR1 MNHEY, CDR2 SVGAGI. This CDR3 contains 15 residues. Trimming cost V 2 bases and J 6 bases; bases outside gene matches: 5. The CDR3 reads CASSYGLAGRNEQFF. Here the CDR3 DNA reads TGTGCCAGCAGTTACGGGCTAGCGGGGCGCAATGAGCAGTTCTTC.

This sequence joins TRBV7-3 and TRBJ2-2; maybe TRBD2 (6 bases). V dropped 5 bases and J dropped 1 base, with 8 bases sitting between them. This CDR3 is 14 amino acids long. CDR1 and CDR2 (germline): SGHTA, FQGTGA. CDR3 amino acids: CASSRAGNTGELFF. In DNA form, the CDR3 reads TGTGCCAGCAGCCGAGCGGGGAACACCGGGGAGCTGTTTTTT. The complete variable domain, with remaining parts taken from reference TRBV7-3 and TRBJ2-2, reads GAGVSQTPSNKVTEKGKYVELRCDPISGHTALYWYRQSLGQGPEFLIYFQGTGAADDSGLPNDRFFAVRPEGSVSTLKIQRTERGDSAVYLCASSRAGNTGELFFGEGSRLTVL.

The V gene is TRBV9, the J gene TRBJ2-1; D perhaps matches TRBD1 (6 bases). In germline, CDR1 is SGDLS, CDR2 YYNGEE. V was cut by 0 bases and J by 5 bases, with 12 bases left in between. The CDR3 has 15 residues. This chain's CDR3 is CASSVGTGSHNEQFF. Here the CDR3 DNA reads TGTGCCAGCAGCGTAGGTACAGGGAGCCACAATGAGCAGTTCTTC.

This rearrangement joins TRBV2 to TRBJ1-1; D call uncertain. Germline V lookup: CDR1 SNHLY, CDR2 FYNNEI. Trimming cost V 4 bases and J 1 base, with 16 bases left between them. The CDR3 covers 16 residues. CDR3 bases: TGTGCCAGCAGTGCAATACCTTCTGACTCGAACACTGAAGCTTTCTTT. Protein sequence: CASSAIPSDSNTEAFF.

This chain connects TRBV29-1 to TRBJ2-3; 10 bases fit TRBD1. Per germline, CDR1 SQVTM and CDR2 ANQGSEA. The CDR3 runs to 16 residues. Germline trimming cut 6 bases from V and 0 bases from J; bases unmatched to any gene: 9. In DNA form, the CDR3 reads TGCAGCGTCGACAGGGGGCTACACGGAAGCACAGATACGCAGTATTTT. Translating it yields CSVDRGLHGSTDTQYF.

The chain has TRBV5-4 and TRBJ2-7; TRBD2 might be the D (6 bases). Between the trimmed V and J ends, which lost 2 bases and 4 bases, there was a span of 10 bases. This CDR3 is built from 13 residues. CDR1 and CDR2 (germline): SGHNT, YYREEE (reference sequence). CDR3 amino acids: CASSFGGRYEQYF. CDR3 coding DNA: TGTGCCAGCAGCTTCGGAGGGAGGTACGAGCAGTACTTC.

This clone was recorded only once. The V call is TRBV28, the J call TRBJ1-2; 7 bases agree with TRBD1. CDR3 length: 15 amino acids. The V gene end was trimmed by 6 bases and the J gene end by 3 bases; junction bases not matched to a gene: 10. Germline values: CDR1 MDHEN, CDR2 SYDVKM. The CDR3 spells CASSLLGTGDYGYTF. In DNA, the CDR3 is TGTGCCAGCAGCCTGCTAGGAACAGGGGACTATGGCTACACCTTC.